The present entry profiles one T cell receptor (beta chain) with its context. The V end lost 3 bases, the J end lost 11 bases, and 23 bases lay between the germline ends. The CDR3 runs to 16 residues. Germline CDR1 and CDR2: SGHKS and YYEKEE (reference sequence). The data originate from a study of T cells after yellow fever vaccination. TCRdb reprocessed the 5' RACE reads with MiXCR, giving one entry per CDR3 protein. Among 450,000 to 550,000 distinct CDR3 sequences listed, 21% were seen once. The material sequenced was PBMCs, taken less than 25 days after the first yellow fever vaccination. The sequence was obtained from a man younger than 30 who received the YFV17D yellow fever vaccine. This chain links TRBV5-5 with TRBJ1-4; possibly TRBD1 for D (6 bases). CDR3 DNA sequence: TGTGCCAGCAGCTATGCAGGGGAGGGACTGAATCGGAAACTGTTTTTT. This gives the protein CASSYAGEGLNRKLFF.